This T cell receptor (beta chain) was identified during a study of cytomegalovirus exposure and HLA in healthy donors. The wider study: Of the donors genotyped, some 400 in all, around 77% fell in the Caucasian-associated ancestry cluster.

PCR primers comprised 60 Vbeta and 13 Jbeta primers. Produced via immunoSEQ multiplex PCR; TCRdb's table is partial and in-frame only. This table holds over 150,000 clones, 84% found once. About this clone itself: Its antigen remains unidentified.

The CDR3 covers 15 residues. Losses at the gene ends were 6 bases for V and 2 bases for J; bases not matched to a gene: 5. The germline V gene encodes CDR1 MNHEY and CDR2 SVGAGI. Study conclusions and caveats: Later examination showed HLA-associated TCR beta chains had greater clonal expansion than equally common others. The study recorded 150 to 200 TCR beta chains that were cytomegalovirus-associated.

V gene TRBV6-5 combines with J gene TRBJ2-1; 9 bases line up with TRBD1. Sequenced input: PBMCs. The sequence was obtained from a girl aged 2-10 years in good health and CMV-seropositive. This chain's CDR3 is CASSEGQGPYNEQFF. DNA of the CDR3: TGTGCCAGCAGCGAGGGACAGGGTCCCTACAATGAGCAGTTCTTC.